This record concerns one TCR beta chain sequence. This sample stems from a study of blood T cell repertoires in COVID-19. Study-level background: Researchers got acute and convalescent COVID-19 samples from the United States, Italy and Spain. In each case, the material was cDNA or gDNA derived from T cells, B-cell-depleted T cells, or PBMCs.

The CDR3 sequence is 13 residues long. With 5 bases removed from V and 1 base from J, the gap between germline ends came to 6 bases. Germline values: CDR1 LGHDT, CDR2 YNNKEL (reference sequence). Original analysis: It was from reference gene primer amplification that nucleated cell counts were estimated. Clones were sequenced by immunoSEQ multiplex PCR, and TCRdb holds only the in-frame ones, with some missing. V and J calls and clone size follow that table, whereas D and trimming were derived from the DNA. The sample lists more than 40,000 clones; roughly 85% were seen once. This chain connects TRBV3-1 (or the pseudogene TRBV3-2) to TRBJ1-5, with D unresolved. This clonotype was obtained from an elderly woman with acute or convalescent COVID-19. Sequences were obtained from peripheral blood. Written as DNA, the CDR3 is TGTGCCAGCAGCGTACAAAGCAATCAGCCCCAGCATTTT. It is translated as CASSVQSNQPQHF.